These 2 T cell receptor beta chains were all obtained from the same sample, sequenced in a study of graft-versus-host responses after intestinal transplantation. Using immunoSEQ multiplex PCR, the repertoire was profiled, and TCRdb retains in-frame clones only, with some absent. The data show tens of thousands of clones, roughly 94% seen once. No antigen has been identified for these receptors. The source was unstimulated CD8+ T cells sorted from spleen or lymph node cells, collected before intestinal transplant. Every receptor here comes from a human donor who received an intestinal transplant.

Regarding this clone: Distinct nucleotide sequences in the sample also encode this CDR3. This rearrangement joins TRBV27 to TRBJ2-2; D is undetermined. The ends were cut back, 0 bases at V and 5 bases at J, with 7 bases in the middle. The CDR3 consists of 14 residues. Germline loops: CDR1 MNHEY, CDR2 SMNVEV (reference sequence). CDR3 residues: CASSLSPGTGELFF. In nucleotides, the CDR3 is TGTGCCAGCAGTTTATCTCCGGGTACCGGGGAGCTGTTTTTT.

This rearrangement joins TRBV11-2 to TRBJ2-5, with TRBD1 as a possible D gene (5 bases). The J call may be incorrect, as the DNA end agrees better with TRBJ2-7. This CDR3 contains 13 residues. Germline V gene data show CDR1 as SGHAT and CDR2 as FQNNGV. CDR3 loop: CASTLQVSYEQYF. CDR3 coding DNA: TGTGCCAGCACCCTACAGGTGTCCTACGAGCAGTACTTC.